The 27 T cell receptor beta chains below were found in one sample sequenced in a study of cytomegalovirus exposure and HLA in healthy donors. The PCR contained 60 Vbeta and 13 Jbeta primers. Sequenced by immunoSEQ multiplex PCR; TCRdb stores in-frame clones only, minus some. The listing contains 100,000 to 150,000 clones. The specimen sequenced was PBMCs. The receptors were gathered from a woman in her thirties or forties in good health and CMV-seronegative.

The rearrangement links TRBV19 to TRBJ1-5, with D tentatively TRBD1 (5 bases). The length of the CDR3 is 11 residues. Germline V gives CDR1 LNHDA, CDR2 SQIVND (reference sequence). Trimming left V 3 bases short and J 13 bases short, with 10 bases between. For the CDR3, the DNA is TGTGCCAGTAGTATGGGGGGGAAACAGCATTTT. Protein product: CASSMGGKQHF.

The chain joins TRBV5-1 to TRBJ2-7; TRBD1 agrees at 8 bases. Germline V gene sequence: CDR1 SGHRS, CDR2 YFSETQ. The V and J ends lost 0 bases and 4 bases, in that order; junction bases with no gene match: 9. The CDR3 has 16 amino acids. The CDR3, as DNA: TGCGCCAGCAGCTTGGGTAGGACAGGGAAATCGTACGAGCAGTACTTC. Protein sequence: CASSLGRTGKSYEQYF.

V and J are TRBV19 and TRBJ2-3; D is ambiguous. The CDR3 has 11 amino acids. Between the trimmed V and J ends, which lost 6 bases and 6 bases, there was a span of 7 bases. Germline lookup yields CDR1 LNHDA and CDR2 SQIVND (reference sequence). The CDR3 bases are TGTGCCAGTAGCAATCAGGATACGCAGTATTTT. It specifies CASSNQDTQYF.

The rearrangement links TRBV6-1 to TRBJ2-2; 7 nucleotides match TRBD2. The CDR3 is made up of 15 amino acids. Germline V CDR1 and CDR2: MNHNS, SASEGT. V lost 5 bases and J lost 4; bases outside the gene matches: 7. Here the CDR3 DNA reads TGTGCCAGCAGTTCACTAGCGCGTGGCACCGGGGAGCTGTTTTTT. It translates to CASSSLARGTGELFF.

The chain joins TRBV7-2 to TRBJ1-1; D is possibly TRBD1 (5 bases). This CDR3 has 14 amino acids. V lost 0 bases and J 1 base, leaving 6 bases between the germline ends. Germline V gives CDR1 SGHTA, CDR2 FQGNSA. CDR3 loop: CASSLAQGNTEAFF. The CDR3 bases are TGTGCCAGCAGCTTAGCGCAGGGGAACACTGAAGCTTTCTTT.

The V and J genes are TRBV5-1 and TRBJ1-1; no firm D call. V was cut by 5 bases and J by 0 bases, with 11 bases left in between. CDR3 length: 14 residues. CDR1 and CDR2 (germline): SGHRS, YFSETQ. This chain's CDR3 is CASSPNQVNTEAFF. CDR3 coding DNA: TGCGCCAGCAGTCCTAATCAGGTGAACACTGAAGCTTTCTTT.

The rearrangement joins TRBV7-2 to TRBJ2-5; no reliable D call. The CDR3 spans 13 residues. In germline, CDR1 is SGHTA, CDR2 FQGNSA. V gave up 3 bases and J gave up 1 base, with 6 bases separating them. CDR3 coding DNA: TGTGCCAGCAGCTTTAGAGGCCAAGAGACCCAGTACTTC. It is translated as CASSFRGQETQYF. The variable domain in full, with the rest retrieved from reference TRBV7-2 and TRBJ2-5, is GAGVSQSPSNKVTEKGKDVELRCDPISGHTALYWYRQSLGQGLEFLIYFQGNSAPDKSGLPSDRFSAERTGGSVSTLTIQRTQQEDSAVYLCASSFRGQETQYFGPGTRLLVL.

The CDR3 coding sequence is TGTGCCAGCAGCGTAAGCACGACAGGGGAAGCTTTCTTT. Translation: CASSVSTTGEAFF. The rearrangement links TRBV9 to TRBJ1-1; 7 bases are a match to TRBD1. The germline V gene has CDR1 SGDLS and CDR2 YYNGEE. This CDR3 comprises 13 residues. V trimming: 1 base; J trimming: 8 bases; junction bases outside the gene matches: 5.

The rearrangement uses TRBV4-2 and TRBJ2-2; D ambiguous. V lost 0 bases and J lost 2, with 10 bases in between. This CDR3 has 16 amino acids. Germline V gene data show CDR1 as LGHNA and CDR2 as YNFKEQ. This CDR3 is CASSQESLLNTGELFF. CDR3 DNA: TGTGCCAGCAGCCAAGAGAGTCTCCTAAACACCGGGGAGCTGTTTTTT.

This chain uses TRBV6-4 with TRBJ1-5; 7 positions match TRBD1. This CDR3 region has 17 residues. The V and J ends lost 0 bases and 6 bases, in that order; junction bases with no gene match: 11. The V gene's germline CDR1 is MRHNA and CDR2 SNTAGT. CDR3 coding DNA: TGTGCCAGCAGTGACTCAGGGTCGACAGGGATGAGTCAGCCCCAGCATTTT. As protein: CASSDSGSTGMSQPQHF.

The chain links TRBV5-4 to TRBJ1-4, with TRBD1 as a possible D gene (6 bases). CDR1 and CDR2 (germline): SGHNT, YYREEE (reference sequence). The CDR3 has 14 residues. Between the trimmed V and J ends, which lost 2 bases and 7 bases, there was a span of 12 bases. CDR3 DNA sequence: TGTGCCAGCAGCTTTCGCCAGGGGACTGAAAAACTGTTTTTT. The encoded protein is CASSFRQGTEKLFF.

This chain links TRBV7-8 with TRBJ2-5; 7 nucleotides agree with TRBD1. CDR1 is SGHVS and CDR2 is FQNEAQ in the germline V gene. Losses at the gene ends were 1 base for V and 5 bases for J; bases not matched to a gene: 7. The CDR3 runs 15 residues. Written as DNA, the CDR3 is TGTGCCAGCAGCTTAGGTACAGGGGTAGGGGAGACCCAGTACTTC. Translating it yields CASSLGTGVGETQYF.

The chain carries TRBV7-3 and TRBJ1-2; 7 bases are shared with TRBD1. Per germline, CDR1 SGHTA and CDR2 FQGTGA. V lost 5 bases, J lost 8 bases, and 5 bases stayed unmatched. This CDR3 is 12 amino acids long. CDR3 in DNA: TGTGCCAGCAGCGCGGGGACAGACGGCTACACCTTC. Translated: CASSAGTDGYTF. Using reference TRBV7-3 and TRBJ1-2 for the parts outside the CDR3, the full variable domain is GAGVSQTPSNKVTEKGKYVELRCDPISGHTALYWYRQSLGQGPEFLIYFQGTGAADDSGLPNDRFFAVRPEGSVSTLKIQRTERGDSAVYLCASSAGTDGYTFGSGTRLTVV.

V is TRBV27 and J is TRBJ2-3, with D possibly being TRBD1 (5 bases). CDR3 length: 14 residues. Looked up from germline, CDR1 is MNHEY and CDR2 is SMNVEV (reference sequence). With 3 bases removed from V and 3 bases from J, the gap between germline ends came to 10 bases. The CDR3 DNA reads TGTGCCAGCAGTTTTCAGGGTAGGACAGATACGCAGTATTTT. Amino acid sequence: CASSFQGRTDTQYF.

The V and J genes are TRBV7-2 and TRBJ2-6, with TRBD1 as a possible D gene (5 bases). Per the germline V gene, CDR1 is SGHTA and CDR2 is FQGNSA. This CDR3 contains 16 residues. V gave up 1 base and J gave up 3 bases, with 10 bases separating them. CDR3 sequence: CASSLVGAFGANVLTF. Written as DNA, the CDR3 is TGTGCCAGCAGCTTAGTTGGGGCTTTTGGGGCCAACGTCCTGACTTTC.

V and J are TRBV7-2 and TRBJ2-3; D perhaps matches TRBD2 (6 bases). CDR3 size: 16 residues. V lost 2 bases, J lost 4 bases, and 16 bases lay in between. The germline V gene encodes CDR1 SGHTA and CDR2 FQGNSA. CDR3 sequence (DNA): TGTGCCAGCAGCTTAAACAGCGGGCGGACCCCAGATACGCAGTATTTT. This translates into CASSLNSGRTPDTQYF.

The CDR3 DNA reads TGTGCCAGCAGCTGGGAGAGGGTTATTCAAGAGACCCAGTACTTC. Protein: CASSWERVIQETQYF. The chain recombines TRBV5-6 with TRBJ2-5; D is possibly TRBD2 (5 bases). Trimming cost V 3 bases and J 2 bases, with 14 bases left between them. The CDR3 sequence is 15 residues long. CDR1 is SGHDT, CDR2 YYEEEE, per germline.

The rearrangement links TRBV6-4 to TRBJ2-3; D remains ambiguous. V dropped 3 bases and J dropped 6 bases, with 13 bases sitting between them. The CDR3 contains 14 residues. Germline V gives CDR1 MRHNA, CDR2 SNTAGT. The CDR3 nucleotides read TGTGCCAGCAGTGAAGGCCTAGATTCGGATACGCAGTATTTT. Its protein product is CASSEGLDSDTQYF.

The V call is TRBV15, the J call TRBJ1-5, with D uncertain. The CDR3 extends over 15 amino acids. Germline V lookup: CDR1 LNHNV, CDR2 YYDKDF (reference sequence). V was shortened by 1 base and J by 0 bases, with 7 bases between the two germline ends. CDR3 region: CATSRGASSNQPQHF. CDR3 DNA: TGTGCCACCAGCAGAGGTGCGAGTAGCAATCAGCCCCAGCATTTT.

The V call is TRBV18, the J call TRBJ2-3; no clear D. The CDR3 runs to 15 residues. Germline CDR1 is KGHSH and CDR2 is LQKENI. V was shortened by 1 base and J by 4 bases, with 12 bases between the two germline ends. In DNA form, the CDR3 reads TGTGCCAGCTCACCACGATCAACGGTTTCAGATACGCAGTATTTT. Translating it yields CASSPRSTVSDTQYF. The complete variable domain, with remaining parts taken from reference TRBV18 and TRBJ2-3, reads NAGVMQNPRHLVRRRGQEARLRCSPMKGHSHVYWYRQLPEEGLKFMVYLQKENIIDESGMPKERFSAEFPKEGPSILRIQQVVRGDSAAYFCASSPRSTVSDTQYFGPGTRLTVL.

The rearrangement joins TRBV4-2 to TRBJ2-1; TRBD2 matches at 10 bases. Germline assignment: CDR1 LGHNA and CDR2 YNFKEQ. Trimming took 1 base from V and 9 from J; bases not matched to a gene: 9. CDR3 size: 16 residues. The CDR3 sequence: CASSQVEAGGRSEQFF. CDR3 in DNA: TGTGCCAGCAGCCAAGTGGAAGCGGGGGGGCGTTCTGAGCAGTTCTTC.

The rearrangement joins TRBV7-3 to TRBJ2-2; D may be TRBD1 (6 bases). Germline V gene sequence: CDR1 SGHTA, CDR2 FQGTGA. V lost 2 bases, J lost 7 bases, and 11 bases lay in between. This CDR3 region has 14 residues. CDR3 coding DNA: TGTGCCAGCAGCTTATACAGGGCGGGCGGGGAGCTGTTTTTT. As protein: CASSLYRAGGELFF.

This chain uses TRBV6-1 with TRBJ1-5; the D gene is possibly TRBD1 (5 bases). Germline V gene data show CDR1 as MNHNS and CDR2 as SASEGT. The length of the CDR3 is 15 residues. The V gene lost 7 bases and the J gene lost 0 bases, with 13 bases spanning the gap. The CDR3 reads CASTSNRNSNQPQHF. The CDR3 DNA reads TGTGCCAGCACTAGTAACAGGAATAGCAATCAGCCCCAGCATTTT.

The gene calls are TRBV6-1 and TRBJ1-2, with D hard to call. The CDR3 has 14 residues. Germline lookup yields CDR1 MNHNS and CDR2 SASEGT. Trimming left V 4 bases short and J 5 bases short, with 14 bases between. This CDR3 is CASSGGPKWYGYTF. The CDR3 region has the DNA TGTGCCAGCAGTGGAGGGCCCAAGTGGTATGGCTACACCTTC.

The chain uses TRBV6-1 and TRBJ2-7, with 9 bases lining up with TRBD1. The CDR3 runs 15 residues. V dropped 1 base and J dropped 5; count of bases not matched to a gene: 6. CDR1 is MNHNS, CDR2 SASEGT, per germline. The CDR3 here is CASSEGGTGLDEQYV. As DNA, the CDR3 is TGTGCCAGCAGTGAAGGCGGGACAGGGCTAGACGAGCAGTACGTC.

Written as DNA, the CDR3 is TGTGCCAGCAGTTCCCCCGGGCAGGGGGCCTACGAGCAGTACGTC. Encoded protein: CASSSPGQGAYEQYV. The chain has TRBV28 and TRBJ2-7; 7 nucleotides line up with TRBD1. Per the germline V gene, CDR1 is MDHEN and CDR2 is SYDVKM. The CDR3 is made up of 15 amino acids. J was trimmed by 2 bases and V by 4 bases; bases with no gene match: 8.

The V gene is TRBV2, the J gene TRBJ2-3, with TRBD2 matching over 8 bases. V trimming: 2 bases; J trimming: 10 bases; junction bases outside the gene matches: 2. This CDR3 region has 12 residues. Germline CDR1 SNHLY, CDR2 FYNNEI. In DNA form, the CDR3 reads TGTGCCAGCAGTGAACGGGAGGGTCCGCAGTATTTT. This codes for CASSEREGPQYF. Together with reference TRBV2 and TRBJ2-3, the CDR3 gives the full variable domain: EPEVTQTPSHQVTQMGQEVILRCVPISNHLYFYWYRQILGQKVEFLVSFYNNEISEKSEIFDDQFSVERPDGSNFTLKIRSTKLEDSAMYFCASSEREGPQYFGPGTRLTVL.